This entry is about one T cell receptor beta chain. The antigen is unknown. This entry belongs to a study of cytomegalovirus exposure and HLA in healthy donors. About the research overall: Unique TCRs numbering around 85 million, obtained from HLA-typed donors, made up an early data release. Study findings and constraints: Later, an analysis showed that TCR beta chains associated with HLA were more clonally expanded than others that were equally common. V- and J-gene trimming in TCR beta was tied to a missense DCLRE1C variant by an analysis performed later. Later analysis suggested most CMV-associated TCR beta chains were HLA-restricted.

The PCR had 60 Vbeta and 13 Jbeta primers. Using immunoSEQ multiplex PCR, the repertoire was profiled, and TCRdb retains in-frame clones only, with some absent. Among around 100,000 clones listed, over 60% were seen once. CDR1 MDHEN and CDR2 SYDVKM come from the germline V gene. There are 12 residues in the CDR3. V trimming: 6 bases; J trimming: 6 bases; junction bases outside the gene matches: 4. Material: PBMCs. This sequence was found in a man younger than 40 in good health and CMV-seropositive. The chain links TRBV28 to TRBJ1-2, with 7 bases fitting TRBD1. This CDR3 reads CASSFDRDGYTF. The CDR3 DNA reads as TGTGCCAGCAGCTTTGACAGGGATGGCTACACCTTC.